This TCR beta chain was recovered during a study of blood T cell repertoires in COVID-19. Looking at the study overall: The origin of the acute and convalescent COVID-19 samples was the United States, Italy and Spain. Sources were T cells, B-cell-depleted T cells, or PBMCs; the material itself was cDNA or gDNA.

Trimming cost V 4 bases and J 2 bases, with 8 bases left between them. Germline V gene sequence: CDR1 MGHRA, CDR2 YSYEKL. This CDR3 has 13 residues. Authors' data handling: Using reference gene primer amplification, nucleated cell counts were estimated. The assay was immunoSEQ multiplex PCR, and TCRdb's table has in-frame clones only and misses some. V, J and clone size derive from that table, while D and trimming were established from the DNA sequence. The sample records some 270,000 clones, 80% to 90% being singletons. V and J are TRBV4-1 and TRBJ1-1; TRBD1 might be the D (5 bases). The sequencing sample was made of peripheral blood. This TCR was recovered from a woman in her seventies with acute or convalescent COVID-19. The CDR3 here is CASSRGPNTEAFF. In nucleotides, the CDR3 is TGCGCCAGCAGCCGGGGCCCCAACACTGAAGCTTTCTTT.